This is a list of T cell receptor beta chains from one sample in a study of identical twins. TCRdb itself ran the 5' RACE reads through MiXCR, one entry per CDR3 protein. The sample has a few hundred thousand distinct CDR3 sequences, about 8.3% seen once. The data also belong to a second study, concerning yellow fever vaccine responses in identical twins.

Material for sequencing was CD8+ T cells sorted from blood. The origin of the receptors is a young woman in good health. Both conserved end residues are part of each CDR3. Fields, in order: J gene, D gene, clone size, V gene, CDR3 protein, CDR3 DNA. The D gene is left open where the match is weak. Clone size appears in some rows only: once, few, many, or a class for an expanded clone.

TRBJ2-7	-	-	TRBV24-1	CATSAGNEQYF	TGTGCCACCAGTGCTGGGAACGAGCAGTACTTC
TRBJ1-6	TRBD1	-	TRBV5-5	CASSYFPGQRNSPLHF	TGTGCCAGCAGCTACTTCCCGGGACAGAGAAATTCACCCCTCCACTTT
TRBJ2-3	TRBD2	few	TRBV9	CASSAWTSNLVLDTQYF	TGTGCCAGCAGCGCCTGGACTAGTAATTTGGTCTTGGATACGCAGTATTTT
TRBJ2-3	-	-	TRBV29-1	CSVMGGGGTDTQYF	TGCAGCGTCATGGGAGGGGGCGGCACAGATACGCAGTATTTT
TRBJ2-1	-	many	TRBV5-1	CASSLTLGLNNEQFF	TGCGCCAGCAGCTTGACCTTGGGACTCAACAATGAGCAGTTCTTC
TRBJ2-7	-	few	TRBV20-1	CSARAKLASYSYEQYF	TGCAGTGCTAGAGCGAAGTTAGCGTCCTACTCCTACGAGCAGTACTTC
TRBJ1-2	TRBD1	-	TRBV9	CASSTRTGYYGYTF	TGTGCCAGCAGCACCAGGACAGGCTACTATGGCTACACCTTC
TRBJ2-7	TRBD1	many	TRBV4-3	CASSQDRGTGSGEQYF	TGCGCCAGCAGCCAAGATAGAGGGACAGGGAGTGGTGAGCAGTACTTC
TRBJ2-7	-	-	TRBV13	CASSPRAHRGQYF	TGTGCCAGCAGCCCTCGGGCGCATCGCGGGCAGTACTTC
TRBJ2-5	TRBD1	many	TRBV3-1	CASSLRTGAKTQYF	TGTGCCAGCAGCCTCAGGACAGGGGCAAAGACCCAGTACTTC
TRBJ2-7	-	many	TRBV11-2	CASSRHQSWWTYEQYF	TGTGCCAGCAGCCGTCATCAGAGCTGGTGGACCTACGAGCAGTACTTC
TRBJ2-1	TRBD1	few	TRBV19	CASSTGTGVWNEQFF	TGTGCCAGTAGTACCGGGACAGGGGTATGGAATGAGCAGTTCTTC
TRBJ2-4	-	many	TRBV7-9	CASSPSTGLAKNIQYF	TGTGCCAGCAGCCCATCAACAGGGCTAGCCAAAAACATTCAGTACTTC
TRBJ2-1	TRBD2	many	TRBV12-3/TRBV12-4	CASSLAGGLDEQFF	TGTGCCAGCAGCCTAGCGGGAGGCCTCGATGAGCAGTTCTTC
TRBJ2-7	-	-	TRBV6-2/TRBV6-3	CASSSGGQNEQYF	TGTGCCAGCAGCTCCGGGGGGCAGAACGAGCAGTACTTC
TRBJ2-5	-	-	TRBV21-1	CASSKTSKGEAQYF	TGTGCCAGCAGCAAAACATCTAAGGGGGAGGCCCAGTACTTC
TRBJ2-1	-	many	TRBV5-1	CASSVLLGNEQFF	TGCGCCAGCAGCGTGTTACTAGGCAATGAGCAGTTCTTC
TRBJ1-6	TRBD1	-	TRBV3-1	CASSQRQGVSPLHF	TGTGCCAGCAGCCAGAGACAGGGTGTTTCACCCCTCCACTTT
TRBJ2-2	-	-	TRBV4-3	CASSQDWRGQWGGELFF	TGCGCCAGCAGCCAAGATTGGCGGGGTCAGTGGGGGGGGGAGCTGTTTTTT
TRBJ2-1	-	few	TRBV29-1	CSVAKGSEQFF	TGCAGCGTGGCCAAGGGTAGTGAGCAGTTCTTC
TRBJ2-1	-	few	TRBV6-1	CASSERAGSNEQFF	TGTGCCAGCAGTGAACGTGCAGGGAGCAATGAGCAGTTCTTC
TRBJ2-1	-	few	TRBV6-4	CASSDGPNEQFF	TGTGCCAGCAGTGACGGGCCCAATGAGCAGTTCTTC
TRBJ2-1	-	-	TRBV18	CASSLAAYDEQFF	TGTGCCAGCTCACTGGCGGCTTACGATGAGCAGTTCTTC
TRBJ2-1	-	many	TRBV29-1	CSVTSLEGLYNEQFF	TGCAGCGTTACTTCCCTAGAGGGTCTTTACAATGAGCAGTTCTTC
TRBJ2-2	-	few	TRBV11-2	CASSSLPLLDESGRDTGELFF	TGTGCCAGCAGCTCTCTCCCTCTACTAGACGAGTCAGGTCGGGACACCGGGGAGCTGTTTTTT
TRBJ2-7	TRBD1	many	TRBV4-3	CASSQDRSPGEQYF	TGCGCCAGCAGCCAGGACAGGTCCCCCGGGGAGCAGTACTTC
TRBJ1-2	-	few	TRBV20-1	CSARVSDYTF	TGCAGTGCTAGAGTGAGCGACTACACCTTC
TRBJ2-1	TRBD2	-	TRBV5-6	CASSPIAGGTYNEQFF	TGTGCCAGCAGCCCCATAGCGGGGGGTACCTACAATGAGCAGTTCTTC
TRBJ2-1	-	-	TRBV6-4	CASSAGSSGEQFF	TGTGCCAGCAGTGCCGGGAGCTCCGGTGAGCAGTTCTTC
TRBJ2-2	TRBD2	-	TRBV24-1	CATSDLLAGGPGELFF	TGTGCCACCAGTGACCTTCTAGCGGGGGGCCCCGGGGAGCTGTTTTTT
TRBJ2-3	-	many	TRBV7-2	CASSLADGSTDTQYF	TGTGCCAGCAGCTTAGCGGACGGCAGCACAGATACGCAGTATTTT
TRBJ1-6	-	many	TRBV25-1	CASSDPLGNSPLHF	TGTGCCAGCAGTGACCCTCTGGGCAACTCACCCCTCCACTTT
TRBJ1-1	-	-	TRBV20-1	CSATWGTAAFF	TGCAGTGCTACCTGGGGAACGGCCGCTTTCTTT
TRBJ2-7	-	many	TRBV12-3/TRBV12-4	CATSTGSEQYF	TGTGCCACCTCAACAGGGTCCGAGCAGTACTTC
TRBJ2-1	-	many	TRBV4-1	CASSPDPSKAEQFF	TGCGCCAGCAGCCCAGACCCGTCGAAAGCCGAGCAGTTCTTC
TRBJ2-7	-	-	TRBV5-1	CASSLEGRAYEQYF	TGCGCCAGCAGCTTGGAAGGCAGAGCCTACGAGCAGTACTTC
TRBJ2-1	TRBD1	few	TRBV10-3	CAIGTGTGGDEQFF	TGTGCCATCGGTACCGGGACAGGGGGCGATGAGCAGTTCTTC
TRBJ2-5	TRBD2	-	TRBV4-1	CASSQVSLLAGKETQYF	TGCGCCAGCAGCCAAGTGTCTCTACTAGCGGGCAAAGAGACCCAGTACTTC
TRBJ2-7	TRBD1	-	TRBV7-9	CASSPRDREDEQYF	TGTGCCAGCAGCCCCCGGGACAGGGAAGACGAGCAGTACTTC
TRBJ2-1	-	few	TRBV9	CASSVVGLASDNEQFF	TGTGCCAGCAGCGTAGTCGGGCTAGCGTCAGACAATGAGCAGTTCTTC
TRBJ2-7	-	-	TRBV15	CATSRVTAYEQYF	TGTGCCACCAGCAGAGTAACTGCATACGAGCAGTACTTC
TRBJ1-4	-	-	TRBV13	CASSARGANEKLFF	TGTGCCAGCAGCGCCCGTGGCGCTAATGAAAAACTGTTTTTT
TRBJ2-7	-	many	TRBV27	CASSPRGAPEQYF	TGTGCCAGCAGCCCTCGGGGGGCCCCCGAGCAGTACTTC
TRBJ2-6	-	-	TRBV7-6	CASSSLGSGANVLTF	TGTGCCAGCAGCTCCCTCGGGTCCGGGGCCAACGTCCTGACTTTC
TRBJ1-2	-	-	TRBV20-1	CGCLGFYGYTF	TGCGGGTGCTTGGGTTTCTATGGCTACACCTTC
TRBJ1-1	-	-	TRBV29-1	CSVRLGVGEAFF	TGCAGCGTGCGCTTGGGGGTCGGTGAAGCTTTCTTT
TRBJ2-7	TRBD1	-	TRBV7-9	CASSASGTGTSYEQYF	TGTGCCAGCAGCGCTTCCGGGACAGGAACTTCCTACGAGCAGTACTTC
TRBJ2-3	TRBD2	-	TRBV4-3	CASSRKGAGEGDTQYF	TGCGCCAGCAGCCGAAAAGGAGCGGGAGAGGGGGATACGCAGTATTTT
TRBJ2-5	TRBD2	-	TRBV12-3/TRBV12-4	CASSGGEETQYF	TGTGCCAGCAGTGGGGGGGAAGAGACCCAGTACTTC
TRBJ2-1	TRBD2	-	TRBV5-1	CASSVRLAGGYNNEQFF	TGCGCCAGCAGCGTCCGACTAGCGGGGGGGTATAACAATGAGCAGTTCTTC
TRBJ2-7	TRBD1	-	TRBV28	CASTFLPGQVSSYEQYF	TGTGCCAGCACCTTCCTCCCGGGACAGGTTTCCTCCTACGAGCAGTACTTC
TRBJ2-7	-	-	TRBV7-9	CASSFQEDYEQYF	TGTGCCAGCAGCTTTCAGGAGGACTACGAGCAGTACTTC